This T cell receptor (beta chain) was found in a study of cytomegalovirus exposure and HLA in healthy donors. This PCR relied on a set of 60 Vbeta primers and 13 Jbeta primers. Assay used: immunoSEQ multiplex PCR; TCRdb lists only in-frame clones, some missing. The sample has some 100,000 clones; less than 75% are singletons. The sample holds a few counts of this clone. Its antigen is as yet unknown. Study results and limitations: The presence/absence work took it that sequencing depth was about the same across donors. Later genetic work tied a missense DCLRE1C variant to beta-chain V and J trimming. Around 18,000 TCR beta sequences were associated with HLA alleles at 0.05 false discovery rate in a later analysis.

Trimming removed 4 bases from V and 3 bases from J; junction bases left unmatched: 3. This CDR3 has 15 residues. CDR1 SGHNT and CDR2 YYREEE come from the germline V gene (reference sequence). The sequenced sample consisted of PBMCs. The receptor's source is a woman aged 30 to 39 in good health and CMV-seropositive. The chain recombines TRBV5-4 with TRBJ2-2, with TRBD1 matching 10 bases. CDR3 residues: CASSKDRGHTGELFF. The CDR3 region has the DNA TGTGCCAGCAGCAAAGACAGGGGGCACACCGGGGAGCTGTTTTTT. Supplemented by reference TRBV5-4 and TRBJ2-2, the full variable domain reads ETGVTQSPTHLIKTRGQQVTLRCSSQSGHNTVSWYQQALGQGPQFIFQYYREEENGRGNFPPRFSGLQFPNYSSELNVNALELDDSALYLCASSKDRGHTGELFFGEGSRLTVL.